The present T cell receptor (beta chain) was sequenced within a study of cytomegalovirus exposure and HLA in healthy donors. General study points: For presence/absence analyses, sequencing depth was assumed to be roughly uniform across donors. Confirmation in vitro established that three CMV-associated chains were specific for CMV antigens. Available immune exposure information covered CMV serostatus only.

Nominally healthy donors provided the samples, though records likely missed some immune exposures. The PCR made use of 60 Vbeta and 13 Jbeta primers. Using immunoSEQ multiplex PCR, the repertoire was profiled, and TCRdb retains in-frame clones only, with some absent. The table records approximately 130,000 clones, less than 80% of them present only once. About this clone itself: Its target is not known.

The CDR3 spans 16 residues. Germline-derived CDR1 and CDR2 are SGHTA and FQGTGA. Trimming stripped 2 bases from V and 4 bases from J, with 17 bases between. The sequenced sample consisted of PBMCs. This chain uses TRBV7-3 with TRBJ2-5; tentatively, D is TRBD1 (5 bases). The TCR was taken from a female donor in good health and CMV-seropositive. The DNA of the CDR3 is TGTGCCAGCAGCTTATCACCGGACACCGCCGGAGAGACCCAGTACTTC. Residues: CASSLSPDTAGETQYF.